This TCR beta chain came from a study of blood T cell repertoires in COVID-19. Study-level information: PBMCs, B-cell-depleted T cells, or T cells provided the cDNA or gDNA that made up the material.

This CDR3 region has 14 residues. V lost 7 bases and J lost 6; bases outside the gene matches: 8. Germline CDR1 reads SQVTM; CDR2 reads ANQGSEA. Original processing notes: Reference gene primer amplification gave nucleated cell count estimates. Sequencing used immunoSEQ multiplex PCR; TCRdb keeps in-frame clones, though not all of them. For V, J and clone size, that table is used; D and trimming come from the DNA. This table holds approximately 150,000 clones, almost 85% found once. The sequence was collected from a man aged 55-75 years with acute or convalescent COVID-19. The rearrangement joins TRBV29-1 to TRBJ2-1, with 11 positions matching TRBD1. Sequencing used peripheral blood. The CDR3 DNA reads TGCAGCGCCTCCGGGACAGGGGGTTTCAATGAGCAGTTCTTC. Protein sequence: CSASGTGGFNEQFF.